Sequencing of this TCR beta chain was carried out in a study of human T cells and chemical hapten exposure. Study as a whole: Small discrepancies in pooled library volume mainly accounted for the varying TCR yields per sample.

As to time point: patch test 1, 2 weeks after DPC sensitization. Treatment meaning: therapeutic diphenylcyclopropenone sensitization with weekly scalp DPC. Those who donated were patients with alopecia, 18 to 70 years of age, and suitable for DPC. TCRdb re-derived calls from the RACE reads in MiXCR, one entry per CDR3 protein. The table includes around 53,000 distinct CDR3 sequences, about 10% detected once. The V and J ends lost 6 bases and 9 bases, in that order; junction bases with no gene match: 10. CDR1 and CDR2 (germline): SQVTM, ANQGSEA. This CDR3 contains 15 residues. This clonotype showed up many times.

This receptor was taken from a woman in her 50s with alopecia areata. Some clones in this sample may be carry-over from other donors' samples. The sequenced sample was whole blood, obtained in connection with sensitization to the hapten diphenylcyclopropenone (DPC). The chain employs TRBV29-1 and TRBJ2-1, with TRBD2 matching 14 bases. The CDR3 coding sequence is TGCAGCGTAAGAGGGGGGACTAGCGGGAGTCTTGAGCAGTTCTTC. Protein: CSVRGGTSGSLEQFF.